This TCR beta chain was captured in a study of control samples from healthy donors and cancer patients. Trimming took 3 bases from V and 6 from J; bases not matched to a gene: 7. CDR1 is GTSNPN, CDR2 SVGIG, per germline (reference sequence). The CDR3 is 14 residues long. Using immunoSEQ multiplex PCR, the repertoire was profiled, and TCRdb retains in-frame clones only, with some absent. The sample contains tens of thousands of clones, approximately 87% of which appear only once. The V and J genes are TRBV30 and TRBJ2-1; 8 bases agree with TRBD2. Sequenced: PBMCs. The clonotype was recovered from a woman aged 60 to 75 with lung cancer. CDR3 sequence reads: CAWSRGAGANEQFF. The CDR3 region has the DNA TGTGCCTGGAGCCGGGGAGCGGGAGCCAATGAGCAGTTCTTC.